The following is a TCR beta chain sequence with its context. Using immunoSEQ multiplex PCR, the repertoire was profiled, and TCRdb retains in-frame clones only, with some absent. Of around 140,000 clones listed, about 90% were seen once; the top ten hold roughly 6.6%. The sample originates from a study of blood T cell repertoires in COVID-19. The TCR comes from an elderly man with acute or convalescent COVID-19. The sequencing sample was made of peripheral blood.

The CDR3 protein is CASSLFEGTGELFF. The CDR3 DNA follows: TGTGCCAGCAGCCTGTTCGAGGGAACCGGGGAGCTGTTTTTT. The V call is TRBV7-9, the J call TRBJ2-2; possibly TRBD2 for D (5 bases). This CDR3 spans 14 amino acids. Germline CDR1 SEHNR, CDR2 FQNEAQ (reference sequence). V was pared by 5 bases and J by 5 bases, with 12 bases between. The complete variable domain, with remaining parts taken from reference TRBV7-9 and TRBJ2-2, reads DTGVSQNPRHKITKRGQNVTFRCDPISEHNRLYWYRQTLGQGPEFLTYFQNEAQLEKSRLLSDRFSAERPKGSFSTLEIQRTEQGDSAMYLCASSLFEGTGELFFGEGSRLTVL.